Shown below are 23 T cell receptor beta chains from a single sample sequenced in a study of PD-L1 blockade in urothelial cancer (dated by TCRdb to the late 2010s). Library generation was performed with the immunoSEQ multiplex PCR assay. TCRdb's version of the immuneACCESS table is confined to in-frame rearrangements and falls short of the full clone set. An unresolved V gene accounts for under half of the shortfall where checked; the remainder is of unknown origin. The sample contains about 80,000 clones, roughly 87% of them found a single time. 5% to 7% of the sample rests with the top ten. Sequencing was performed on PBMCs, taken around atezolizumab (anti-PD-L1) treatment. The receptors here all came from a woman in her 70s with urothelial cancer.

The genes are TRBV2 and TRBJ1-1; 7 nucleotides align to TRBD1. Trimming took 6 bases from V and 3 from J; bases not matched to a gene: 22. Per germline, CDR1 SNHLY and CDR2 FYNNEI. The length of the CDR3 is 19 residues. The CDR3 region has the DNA TGTGCCAGCAGATCAGGACAGGTCCAGGGAAACCCAGCTCACACTGAAGCTTTCTTT. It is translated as CASRSGQVQGNPAHTEAFF.

The CDR3 coding sequence is TGTGCCAGCAGTTTATTACAGGGGTCTGGAAACACCATATATTTT. Encoded protein: CASSLLQGSGNTIYF. The chain has TRBV28 and TRBJ1-3, with 7 bases lining up with TRBD1. Looked up from germline, CDR1 is MDHEN and CDR2 is SYDVKM. The CDR3 extends over 15 amino acids. V gave up 1 base and J gave up 1 base; unmatched junction bases: 1. Supplemented by reference TRBV28 and TRBJ1-3, the full variable domain reads DVKVTQSSRYLVKRTGEKVFLECVQDMDHENMFWYRQDPGLGLRLIYFSYDVKMKEKGDIPEGYSVSREKKERFSLILESASTNQTSMYLCASSLLQGSGNTIYFGEGSWLTVV.

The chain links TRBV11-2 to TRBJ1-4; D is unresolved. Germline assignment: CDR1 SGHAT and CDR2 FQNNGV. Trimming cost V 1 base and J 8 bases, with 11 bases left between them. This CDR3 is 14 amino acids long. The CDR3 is CASSLATAGEKLFF. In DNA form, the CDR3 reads TGTGCCAGCAGCTTAGCAACGGCCGGGGAAAAACTGTTTTTT. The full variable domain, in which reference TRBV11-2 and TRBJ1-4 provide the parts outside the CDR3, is EAGVAQSPRYKIIEKRQSVAFWCNPISGHATLYWYQQILGQGPKLLIQFQNNGVVDDSQLPKDRFSAERLKGVDSTLKIQPAKLEDSAVYLCASSLATAGEKLFFGSGTQLSVL.

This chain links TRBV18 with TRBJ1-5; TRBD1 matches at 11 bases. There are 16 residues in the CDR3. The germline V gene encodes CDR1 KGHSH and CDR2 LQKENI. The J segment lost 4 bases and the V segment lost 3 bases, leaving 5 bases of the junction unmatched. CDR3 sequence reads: CASSPGQGALNQPQHF. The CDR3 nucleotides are TGTGCCAGCTCACCTGGACAGGGGGCCCTAAATCAGCCCCAGCATTTT. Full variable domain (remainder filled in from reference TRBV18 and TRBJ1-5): NAGVMQNPRHLVRRRGQEARLRCSPMKGHSHVYWYRQLPEEGLKFMVYLQKENIIDESGMPKERFSAEFPKEGPSILRIQQVVRGDSAAYFCASSPGQGALNQPQHFGDGTRLSIL.

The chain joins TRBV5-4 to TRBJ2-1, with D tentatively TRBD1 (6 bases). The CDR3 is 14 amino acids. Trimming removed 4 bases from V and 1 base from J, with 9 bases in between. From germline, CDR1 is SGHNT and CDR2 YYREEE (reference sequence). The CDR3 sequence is CASSPTGSYNEQFF. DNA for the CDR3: TGTGCCAGCAGCCCCACAGGGTCCTACAATGAGCAGTTCTTC.

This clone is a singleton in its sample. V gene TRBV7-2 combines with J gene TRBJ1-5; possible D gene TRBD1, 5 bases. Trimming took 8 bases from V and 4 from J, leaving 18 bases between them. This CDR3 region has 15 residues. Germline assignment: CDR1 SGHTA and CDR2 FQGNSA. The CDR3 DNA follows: TGTGCCAGCTCCCAGGCGTGGGGGGGAAATCAGCCCCAGCATTTT. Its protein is CASSQAWGGNQPQHF.

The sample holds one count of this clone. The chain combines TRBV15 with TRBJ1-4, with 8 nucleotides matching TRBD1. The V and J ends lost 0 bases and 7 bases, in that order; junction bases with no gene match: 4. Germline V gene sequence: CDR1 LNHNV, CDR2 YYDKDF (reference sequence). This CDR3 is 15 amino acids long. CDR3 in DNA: TGTGCCACCAGCAGAGAGGGCAGGGGGCGTGAAAAACTGTTTTTT. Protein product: CATSREGRGREKLFF.

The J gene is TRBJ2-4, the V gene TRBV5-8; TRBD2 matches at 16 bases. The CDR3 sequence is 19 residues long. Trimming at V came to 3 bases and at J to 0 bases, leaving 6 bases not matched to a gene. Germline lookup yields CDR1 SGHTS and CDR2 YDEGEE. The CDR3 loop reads CASSSGLAGGNLAKNIQYF. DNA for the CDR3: TGTGCCAGCAGCTCGGGACTAGCGGGAGGGAACCTAGCCAAAAACATTCAGTACTTC.

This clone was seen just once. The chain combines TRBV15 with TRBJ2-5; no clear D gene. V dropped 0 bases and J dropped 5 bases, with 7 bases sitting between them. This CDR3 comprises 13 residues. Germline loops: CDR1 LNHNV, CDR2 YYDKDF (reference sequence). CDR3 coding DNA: TGTGCCACCAGCAGAGAGACATTTGAGACCCAGTACTTC. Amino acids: CATSRETFETQYF.

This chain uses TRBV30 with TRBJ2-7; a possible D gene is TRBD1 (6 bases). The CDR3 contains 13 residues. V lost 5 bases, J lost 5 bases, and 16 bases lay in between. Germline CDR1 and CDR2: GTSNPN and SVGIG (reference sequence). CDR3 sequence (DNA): TGTGCCTGGTCCTACAGGGTGGGCGACGAGCAGTACTTC. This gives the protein CAWSYRVGDEQYF.

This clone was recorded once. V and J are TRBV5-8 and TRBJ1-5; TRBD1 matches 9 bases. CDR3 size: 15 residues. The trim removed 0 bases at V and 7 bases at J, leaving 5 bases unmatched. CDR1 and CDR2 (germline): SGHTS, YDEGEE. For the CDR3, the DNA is TGTGCCAGCAGCTTGGACAGGGGGCAAATACAGCCCCAGCATTTT. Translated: CASSLDRGQIQPQHF.

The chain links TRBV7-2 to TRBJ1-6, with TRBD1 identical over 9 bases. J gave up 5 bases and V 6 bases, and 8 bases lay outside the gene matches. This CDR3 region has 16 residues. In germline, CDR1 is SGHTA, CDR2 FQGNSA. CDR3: CASSPTGGSHNSPLHF. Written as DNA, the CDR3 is TGTGCCAGCAGTCCTACAGGGGGCTCGCATAATTCACCCCTCCACTTT.

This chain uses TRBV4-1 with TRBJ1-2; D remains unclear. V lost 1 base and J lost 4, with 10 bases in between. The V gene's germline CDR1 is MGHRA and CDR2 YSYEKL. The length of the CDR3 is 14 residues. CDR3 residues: CASSQGVLFYGYTF. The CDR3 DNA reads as TGCGCCAGCAGCCAAGGAGTACTGTTCTATGGCTACACCTTC.

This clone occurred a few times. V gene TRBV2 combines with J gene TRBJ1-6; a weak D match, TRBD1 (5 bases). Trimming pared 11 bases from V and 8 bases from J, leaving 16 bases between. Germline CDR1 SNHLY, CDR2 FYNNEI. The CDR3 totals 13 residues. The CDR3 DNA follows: TGTGCCGGATCCTTGGGACTTCATTCACCCCTCCACTTT. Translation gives CAGSLGLHSPLHF.

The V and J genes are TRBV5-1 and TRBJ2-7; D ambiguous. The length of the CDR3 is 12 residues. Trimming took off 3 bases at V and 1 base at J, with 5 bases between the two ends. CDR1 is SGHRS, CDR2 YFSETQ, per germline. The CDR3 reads CASSSGSYEQYF. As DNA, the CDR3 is TGCGCCAGCAGCTCCGGTTCCTACGAGCAGTACTTC.

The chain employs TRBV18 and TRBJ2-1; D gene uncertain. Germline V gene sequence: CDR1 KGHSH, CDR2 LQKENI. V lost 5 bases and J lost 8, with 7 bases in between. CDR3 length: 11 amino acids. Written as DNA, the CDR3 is TGTGCCAGCTCAACCCCAGATGAGCAGTTCTTC. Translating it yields CASSTPDEQFF. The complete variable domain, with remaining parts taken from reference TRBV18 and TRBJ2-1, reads NAGVMQNPRHLVRRRGQEARLRCSPMKGHSHVYWYRQLPEEGLKFMVYLQKENIIDESGMPKERFSAEFPKEGPSILRIQQVVRGDSAAYFCASSTPDEQFFGPGTRLTVL.

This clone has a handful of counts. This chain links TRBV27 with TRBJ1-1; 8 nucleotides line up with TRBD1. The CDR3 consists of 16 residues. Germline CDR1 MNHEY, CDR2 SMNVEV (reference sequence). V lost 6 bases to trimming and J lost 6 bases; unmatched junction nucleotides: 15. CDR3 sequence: CASSSDSGQGAPEAFF. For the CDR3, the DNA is TGTGCCAGCAGCTCAGACTCGGGGCAGGGGGCGCCTGAAGCTTTCTTT.

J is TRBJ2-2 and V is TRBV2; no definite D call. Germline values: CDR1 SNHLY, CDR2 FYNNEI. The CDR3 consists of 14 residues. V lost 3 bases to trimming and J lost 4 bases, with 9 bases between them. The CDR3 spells CASSDFSRTGELFF. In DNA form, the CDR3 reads TGTGCCAGCAGTGATTTCTCCCGCACCGGGGAGCTGTTTTTT. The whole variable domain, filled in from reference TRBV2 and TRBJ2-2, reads EPEVTQTPSHQVTQMGQEVILRCVPISNHLYFYWYRQILGQKVEFLVSFYNNEISEKSEIFDDQFSVERPDGSNFTLKIRSTKLEDSAMYFCASSDFSRTGELFFGEGSRLTVL.

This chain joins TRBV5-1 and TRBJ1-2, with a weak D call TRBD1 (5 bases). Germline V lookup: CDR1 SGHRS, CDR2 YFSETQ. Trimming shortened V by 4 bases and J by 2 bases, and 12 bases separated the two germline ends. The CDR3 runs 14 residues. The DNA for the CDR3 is TGCGCCAGCAGCACGGACAACCCGAACTATGGCTACACCTTC. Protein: CASSTDNPNYGYTF. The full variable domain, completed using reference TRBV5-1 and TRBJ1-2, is KAGVTQTPRYLIKTRGQQVTLSCSPISGHRSVSWYQQTPGQGLQFLFEYFSETQRNKGNFPGRFSGRQFSNSRSEMNVSTLELGDSALYLCASSTDNPNYGYTFGSGTRLTVV.

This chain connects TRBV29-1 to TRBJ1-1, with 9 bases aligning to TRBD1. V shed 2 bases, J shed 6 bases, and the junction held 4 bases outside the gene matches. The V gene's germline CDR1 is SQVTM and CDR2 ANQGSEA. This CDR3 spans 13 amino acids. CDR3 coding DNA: TGCAGCGTTGAACGGGACAGGGTATCTGAAGCTTTCTTT. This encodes CSVERDRVSEAFF. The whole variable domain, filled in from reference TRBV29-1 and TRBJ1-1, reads SAVISQKPSRDICQRGTSLTIQCQVDSQVTMMFWYRQQPGQSLTLIATANQGSEATYESGFVIDKFPISRPNLTFSTLTVSNMSPEDSSIYLCSVERDRVSEAFFGQGTRLTVV.

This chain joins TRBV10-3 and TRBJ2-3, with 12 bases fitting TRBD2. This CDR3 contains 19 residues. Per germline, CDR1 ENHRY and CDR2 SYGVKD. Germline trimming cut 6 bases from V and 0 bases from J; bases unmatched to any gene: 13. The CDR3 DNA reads TGTGCCATCAGATTAATACTTCCCGGGACTAGCGGGAGCACAGATACGCAGTATTTT. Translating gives CAIRLILPGTSGSTDTQYF.

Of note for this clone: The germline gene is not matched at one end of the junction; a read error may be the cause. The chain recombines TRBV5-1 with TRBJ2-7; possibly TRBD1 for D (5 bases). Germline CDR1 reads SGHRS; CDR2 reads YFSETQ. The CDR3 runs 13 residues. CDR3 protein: CASSSTVSNEQYF. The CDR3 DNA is TGCGCCAGCAGCTCGACAGTCTCCAACGAGCAGTACTTC.

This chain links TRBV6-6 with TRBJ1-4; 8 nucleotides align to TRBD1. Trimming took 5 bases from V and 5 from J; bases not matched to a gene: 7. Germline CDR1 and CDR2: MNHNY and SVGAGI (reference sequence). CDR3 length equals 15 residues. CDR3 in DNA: TGTGCCAGCAGTGGCCGGGACAGGACCAATGAAAAACTGTTTTTT. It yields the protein CASSGRDRTNEKLFF.